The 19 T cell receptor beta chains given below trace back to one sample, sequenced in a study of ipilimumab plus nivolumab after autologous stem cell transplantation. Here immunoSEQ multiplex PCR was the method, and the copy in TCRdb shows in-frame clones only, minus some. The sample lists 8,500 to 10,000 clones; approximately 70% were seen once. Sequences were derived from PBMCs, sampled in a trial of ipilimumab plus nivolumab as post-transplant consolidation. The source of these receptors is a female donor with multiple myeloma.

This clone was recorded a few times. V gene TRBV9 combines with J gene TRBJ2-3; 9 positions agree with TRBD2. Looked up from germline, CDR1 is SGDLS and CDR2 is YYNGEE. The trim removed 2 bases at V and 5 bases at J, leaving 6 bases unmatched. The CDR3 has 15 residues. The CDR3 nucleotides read TGTGCCAGCAGCGTGTTAGCGGGAGACAGAGATACGCAGTATTTT. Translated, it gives CASSVLAGDRDTQYF.

CDR3 amino acids: CASTHSRSDSKPLHF. In nucleotides, the CDR3 is TGTGCCAGCACCCACAGTCGGTCGGACAGCAAGCCCCTCCACTTT. The chain recombines TRBV6-1 with TRBJ1-6; possibly TRBD1 for D (6 bases). Germline V gives CDR1 MNHNS, CDR2 SASEGT. The V and J ends lost 7 bases and 13 bases respectively, with 23 bases between them. This CDR3 region has 15 residues.

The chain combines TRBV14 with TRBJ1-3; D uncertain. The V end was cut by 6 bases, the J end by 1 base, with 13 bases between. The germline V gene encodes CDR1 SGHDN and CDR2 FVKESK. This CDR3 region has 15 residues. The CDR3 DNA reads TGTGCCAGCAGTCCCATATTCTCTTCTGGAAACACCATATATTTT. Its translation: CASSPIFSSGNTIYF.

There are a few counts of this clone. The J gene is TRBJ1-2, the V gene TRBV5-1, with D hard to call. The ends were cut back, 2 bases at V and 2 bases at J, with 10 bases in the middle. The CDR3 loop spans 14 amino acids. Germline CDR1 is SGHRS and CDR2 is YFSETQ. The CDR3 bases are TGCGCCAGCAGCTTAGAAGGAAGCAACTATGGCTACACCTTC. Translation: CASSLEGSNYGYTF.

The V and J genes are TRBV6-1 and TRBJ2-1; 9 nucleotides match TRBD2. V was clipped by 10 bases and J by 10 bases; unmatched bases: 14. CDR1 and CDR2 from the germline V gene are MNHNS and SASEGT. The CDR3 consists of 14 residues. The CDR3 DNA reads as TGTGCCACTAAGGGGCTAGCGGGGCCATCCGAGCAGTTCTTC. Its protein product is CATKGLAGPSEQFF.

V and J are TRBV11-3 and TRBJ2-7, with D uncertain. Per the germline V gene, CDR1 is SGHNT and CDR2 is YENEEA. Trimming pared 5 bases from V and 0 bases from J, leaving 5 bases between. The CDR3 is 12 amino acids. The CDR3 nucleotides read TGTGCCAGCAGCCCTAGCTCCTACGAGCAGTACTTC. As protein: CASSPSSYEQYF. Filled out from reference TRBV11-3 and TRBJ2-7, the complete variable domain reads EAGVVQSPRYKIIEKKQPVAFWCNPISGHNTLYWYLQNLGQGPELLIRYENEEAVDDSQLPKDRFSAERLKGVDSTLKIQPAELGDSAVYLCASSPSSYEQYFGPGTRLTVT.

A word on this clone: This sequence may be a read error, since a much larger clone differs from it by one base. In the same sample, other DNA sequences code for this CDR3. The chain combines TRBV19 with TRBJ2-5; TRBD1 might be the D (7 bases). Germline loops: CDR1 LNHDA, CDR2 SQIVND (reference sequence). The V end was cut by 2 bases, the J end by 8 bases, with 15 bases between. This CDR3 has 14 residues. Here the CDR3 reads CASSIMGGTETQYF. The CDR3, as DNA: TGTGCCAGTAGTATAATGGGCGGGACAGAAACCCAGTACTTC.

The CDR3 DNA sequence: TGCAGCGTTGGGGTGACTGAAGCTTTCTTT. This encodes CSVGVTEAFF. The chain recombines TRBV29-1 with TRBJ1-1; no firm D call. The V end was cut by 4 bases, the J end by 5 bases, with 5 bases between. CDR3 size: 10 residues. Germline V gene sequence: CDR1 SQVTM, CDR2 ANQGSEA.

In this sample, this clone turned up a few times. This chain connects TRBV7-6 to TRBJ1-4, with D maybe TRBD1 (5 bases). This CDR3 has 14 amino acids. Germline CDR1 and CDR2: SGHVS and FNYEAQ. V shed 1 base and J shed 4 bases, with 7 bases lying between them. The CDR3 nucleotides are TGTGCCAGCAGCTTAGGCAGGGATAATGAAAAACTGTTTTTT. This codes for CASSLGRDNEKLFF.

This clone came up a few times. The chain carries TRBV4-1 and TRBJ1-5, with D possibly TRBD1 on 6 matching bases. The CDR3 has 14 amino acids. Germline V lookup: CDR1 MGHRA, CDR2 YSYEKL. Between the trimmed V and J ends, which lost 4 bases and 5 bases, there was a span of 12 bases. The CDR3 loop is CASSPTGSHQPQHF. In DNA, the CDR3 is TGCGCCAGCAGCCCTACAGGGAGTCATCAGCCCCAGCATTTT.

The CDR3 here is CASSEGLAVRIEQFF. The CDR3 DNA follows: TGTGCCAGCAGTGAAGGGCTAGCGGTCCGTATCGAGCAGTTCTTC. The V call is TRBV2, the J call TRBJ2-1; 7 bases fit TRBD2. CDR1 is SNHLY, CDR2 FYNNEI, per germline. Trimming removed 1 base from V and 10 bases from J; junction bases left unmatched: 10. The CDR3 sequence is 15 residues long.

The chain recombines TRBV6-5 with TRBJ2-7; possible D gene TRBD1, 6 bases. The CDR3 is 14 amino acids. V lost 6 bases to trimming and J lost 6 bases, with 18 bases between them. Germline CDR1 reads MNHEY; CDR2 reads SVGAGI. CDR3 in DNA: TGTGCCAGCAGAAACCGGGACACCCCTCTCGAGCAGTACTTC. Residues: CASRNRDTPLEQYF.

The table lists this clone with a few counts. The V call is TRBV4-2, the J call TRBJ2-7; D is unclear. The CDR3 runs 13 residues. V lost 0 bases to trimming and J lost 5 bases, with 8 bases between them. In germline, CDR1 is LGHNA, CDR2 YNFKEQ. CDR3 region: CASSQEFQNEQYF. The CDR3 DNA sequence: TGTGCCAGCAGCCAAGAGTTCCAAAACGAGCAGTACTTC.

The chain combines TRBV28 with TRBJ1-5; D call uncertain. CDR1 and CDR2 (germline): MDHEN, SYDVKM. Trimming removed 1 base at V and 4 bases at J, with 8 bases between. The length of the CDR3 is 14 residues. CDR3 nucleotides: TGTGCCAGCAGTTTATCCTTGAGTAATCAGCCCCAGCATTTT. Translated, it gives CASSLSLSNQPQHF.

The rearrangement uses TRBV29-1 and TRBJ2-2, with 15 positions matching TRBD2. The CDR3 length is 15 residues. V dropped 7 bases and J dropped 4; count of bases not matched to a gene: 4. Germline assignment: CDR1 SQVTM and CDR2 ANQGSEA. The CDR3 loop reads CSGEGLAGGTGELFF. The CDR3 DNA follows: TGCAGCGGGGAGGGACTAGCGGGAGGCACCGGGGAGCTGTTTTTT.

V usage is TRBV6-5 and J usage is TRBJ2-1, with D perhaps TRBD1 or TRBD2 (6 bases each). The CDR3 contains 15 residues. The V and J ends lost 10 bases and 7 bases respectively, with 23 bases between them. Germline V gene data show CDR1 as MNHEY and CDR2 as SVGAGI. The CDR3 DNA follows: TGTGCCACCTCGCCGACAGGTATTGGGGGGAATGAGCAGTTCTTC. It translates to CATSPTGIGGNEQFF.

As DNA, the CDR3 is TGTGCCACCAGCGGACTCCACAGCAACACCGGGGAGCTGTTTTTT. It yields the protein CATSGLHSNTGELFF. The V and J genes are TRBV15 and TRBJ2-2, with D perhaps TRBD2 (5 bases). CDR3 length: 15 residues. CDR1 LNHNV and CDR2 YYDKDF come from the germline V gene (reference sequence). V was trimmed by 5 bases and J by 2 bases, leaving 12 bases between them.

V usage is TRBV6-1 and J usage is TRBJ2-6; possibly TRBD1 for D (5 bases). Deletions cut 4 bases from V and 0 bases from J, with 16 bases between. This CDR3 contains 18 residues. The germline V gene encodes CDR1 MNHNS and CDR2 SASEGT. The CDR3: CASSVRQHYNSGANVLTF. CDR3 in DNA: TGTGCCAGCAGTGTCAGACAGCACTATAACTCTGGGGCCAACGTCCTGACTTTC.

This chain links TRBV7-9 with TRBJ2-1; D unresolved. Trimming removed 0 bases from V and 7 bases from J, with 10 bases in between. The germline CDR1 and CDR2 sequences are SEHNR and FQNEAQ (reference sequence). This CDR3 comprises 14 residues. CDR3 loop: CASSLAGFGNEQFF. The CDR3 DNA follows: TGTGCCAGCAGCTTAGCCGGCTTTGGTAATGAGCAGTTCTTC.